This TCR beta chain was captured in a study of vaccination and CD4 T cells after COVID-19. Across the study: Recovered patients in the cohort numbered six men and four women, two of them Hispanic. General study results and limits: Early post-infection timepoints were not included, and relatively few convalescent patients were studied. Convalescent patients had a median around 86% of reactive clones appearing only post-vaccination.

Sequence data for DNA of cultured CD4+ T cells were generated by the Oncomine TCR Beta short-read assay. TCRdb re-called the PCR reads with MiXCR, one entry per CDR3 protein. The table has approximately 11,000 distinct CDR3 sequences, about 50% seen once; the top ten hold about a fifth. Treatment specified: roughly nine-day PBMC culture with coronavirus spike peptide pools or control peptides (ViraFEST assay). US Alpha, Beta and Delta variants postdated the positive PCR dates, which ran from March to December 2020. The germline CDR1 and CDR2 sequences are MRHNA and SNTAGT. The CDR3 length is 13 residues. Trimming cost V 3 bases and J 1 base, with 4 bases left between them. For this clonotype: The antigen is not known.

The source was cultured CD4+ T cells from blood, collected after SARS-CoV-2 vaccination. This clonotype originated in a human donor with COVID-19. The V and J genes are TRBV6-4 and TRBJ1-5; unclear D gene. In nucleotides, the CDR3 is TGTGCCAGCAGTGAACAGAGCAATCAGCCCCAGCATTTT. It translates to CASSEQSNQPQHF.